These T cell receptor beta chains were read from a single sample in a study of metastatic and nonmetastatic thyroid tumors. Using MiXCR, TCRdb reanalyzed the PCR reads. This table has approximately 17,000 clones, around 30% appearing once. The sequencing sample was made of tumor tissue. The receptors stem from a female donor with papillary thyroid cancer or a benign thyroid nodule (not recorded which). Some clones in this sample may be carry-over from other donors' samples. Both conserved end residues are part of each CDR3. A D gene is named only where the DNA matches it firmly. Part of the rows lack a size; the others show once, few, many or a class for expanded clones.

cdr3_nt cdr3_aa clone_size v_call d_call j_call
TGCGCCAGCAGCCAAGGACCCGGGACAGGGGGTGGAAACACCATATATTTT CASSQGPGTGGGNTIYF - TRBV4-3 TRBD1 TRBJ1-3
TGCAGTGCTTCCCAGGGTGCCACTGAAGCTTTCTTT CSASQGATEAFF once TRBV20-1 - TRBJ1-1
TGCGCCAGCAGCTTGCGTGGACTAGCGGGAGTTATAGATACGCAGTATTTT CASSLRGLAGVIDTQYF many TRBV5-1 TRBD2 TRBJ2-3
TGCAGTGCTAGGGGGGGGACAGGCCCCTACGAGCAGTATTTC CSARGGTGPYEQYF many TRBV20-1 - TRBJ2-7
TGTGCCAGCAGCCGAGCTACCAGGACAGGCTACACCTTC CASSRATRTGYTF - TRBV11-2 - TRBJ1-2
TGCAGTGCCTCTACTCTACAGGAGATGAACACTGAAGCTTTCTTT CSASTLQEMNTEAFF - TRBV20-1 - TRBJ1-1
TGTGCCAGCAGTGTTGATCAGTCAATTACAGCTTTCTTT CASSVDQSITAFF - TRBV12-3/TRBV12-4 - TRBJ1-1
TGTGCCAGCAGCCCTGGGGGGGGATCCGAGCAGTACTTC CASSPGGGSEQYF many TRBV14 TRBD2 TRBJ2-7
TGTGCCAACAGTTTCCGTGGGGGGCATATCACAGATACGCAGTATTTT CANSFRGGHITDTQYF - TRBV12-3/TRBV12-4 - TRBJ2-3
TGTGCCAGCAGTTACTCCCAGCGGGAGGTGGACGAGCAGTACTTC CASSYSQREVDEQYF few TRBV6-6 TRBD2 TRBJ2-7
TGTGCCAGCAGCTTTTCAGTCCTCCCCTACGAGCAGTACTTC CASSFSVLPYEQYF many TRBV11-2 - TRBJ2-7
TGTGCCAGCAGCCAAGATCGAGTATCCGCAGATACGCAGTATTTT CASSQDRVSADTQYF - TRBV4-2 - TRBJ2-3
TGTGCCAGCAGTGTAGGGACTGAAGCTTTCTTT CASSVGTEAFF - TRBV25-1 - TRBJ1-1
TGCGCCAGCAGACCTAGACAGGGACAAGAGACCCAGTACTTC CASRPRQGQETQYF - TRBV5-1 TRBD1 TRBJ2-5
TGTGCCAGTAGGACCGGGACAGGGTGGGATAGCAATCAGCCCCAGCATTTT CASRTGTGWDSNQPQHF many TRBV19 TRBD1 TRBJ1-5
TGTGCCAGCAGCCCGCCTAGCGGGGGGGCAGGGCAAGAGACCCAGTACTTC CASSPPSGGAGQETQYF once TRBV14 TRBD2 TRBJ2-5
TGTGCCAGCAGCTTAGAACAGGGTGCCTATAATTCACCCCTCCACTTT CASSLEQGAYNSPLHF medium-sized TRBV7-8 - TRBJ1-6
TGTGCCAGCAGCCCACAGGGCTACGAGCAGTACTTC CASSPQGYEQYF - TRBV14 - TRBJ2-7
TGTGCCAGCAGCCAAACTAGCGGGAGGCTCCAAGAGACCCAGTACTTC CASSQTSGRLQETQYF many TRBV3-1 TRBD2 TRBJ2-5
TGTGCCAGCAGCCTTGGAGAAGGGGGCCACACCATATATTTT CASSLGEGGHTIYF medium-sized TRBV3-1 TRBD1 TRBJ1-3
TGCGCCAGCAGCCCCGGGACAGGCATTCTCTACGAGCAGTACTTC CASSPGTGILYEQYF - TRBV5-1 TRBD1 TRBJ2-7
TGTGCCAGCAGTTGGGCAGGGAACTATGGCTACACCTTC CASSWAGNYGYTF - TRBV6-2/TRBV6-3 - TRBJ1-2
TGCAGTGCTAGAGATCGTCTAGCGGGCCACAACTCCTACGAGCAGTACTTC CSARDRLAGHNSYEQYF many TRBV20-1 TRBD2 TRBJ2-7
TGTGCCAGCAGCTCAACAGGGCTCGGCGAGCAGTACTTC CASSSTGLGEQYF medium-sized TRBV6-2/TRBV6-3 - TRBJ2-7
TGTGCCAGCAGTTTTGGGGCCTACGAGCAGTACTTC CASSFGAYEQYF few TRBV28 - TRBJ2-7
TGTGCCAGCATCCACCGAGAGGTGTGGAAGTACGAGCAGTACTTC CASIHREVWKYEQYF - TRBV6-1 - TRBJ2-7
TGTGCCAGCAGCTTTAGCGGGTGTACGCAGTATTTT CASSFSGCTQYF many TRBV7-9 TRBD2 TRBJ2-3
TGTGCCAGCAGTCTCGGAGGGCCTACCTACAATGAGCAGTTCTTC CASSLGGPTYNEQFF - TRBV7-3 - TRBJ2-1
TGCGCCAGCAGCTCAACAGGGGGCGATGAGACCCAGTACTTC CASSSTGGDETQYF many TRBV5-1 TRBD1 TRBJ2-5
TGTGCCTGGAGTGTACCTTACTGGAGCTCCTACGAGCAGTACTTC CAWSVPYWSSYEQYF medium-sized TRBV30 - TRBJ2-7
TGTGCCAGCAGCTTACGACAGGGGCCCGTCACTGAAGCTTTCTTT CASSLRQGPVTEAFF many TRBV7-9 TRBD1 TRBJ1-1
TGTGCCAGCAGCCAAACAGGTAAAGCCGAGCAGTACTTC CASSQTGKAEQYF - TRBV3-1 - TRBJ2-7
TGTGCCTGGGCACTGGACTACCGAGAGCAGTTCTTC CAWALDYREQFF - TRBV30 - TRBJ2-1
TGCGCCAGCAGCCAACTGGACAGGGGAGGTGGCTACACCTTC CASSQLDRGGGYTF - TRBV4-1 TRBD1 TRBJ1-2
TGTGCCAGCATCAACCAGCTAGCGGGGGGGTATACGCAGTATTTT CASINQLAGGYTQYF few TRBV6-1 TRBD2 TRBJ2-3
TGTGCCAGCAGTTCGACTAGCTTCACAGATACGCAGTATTTT CASSSTSFTDTQYF - TRBV6-2/TRBV6-3 TRBD2 TRBJ2-3
TGCAGTGCGAGTGAAGGGGGAAACTATGGCTACACCTTC CSASEGGNYGYTF - TRBV20-1 - TRBJ1-2
TGTGCCAGCAGTGATCTTGGGGGAGACAATGAGCAGTTCTTC CASSDLGGDNEQFF - TRBV6-4 - TRBJ2-1
TGTGCCAGCACCCCTGGGGACAGGATGGAAAATGAGCAGTTCTTC CASTPGDRMENEQFF - TRBV27 TRBD1 TRBJ2-1
TGCGCCAGCAGCTTACTTCAGGGGCCCTCTTGGGAGCAGTACTTC CASSLLQGPSWEQYF many TRBV5-1 - TRBJ2-7